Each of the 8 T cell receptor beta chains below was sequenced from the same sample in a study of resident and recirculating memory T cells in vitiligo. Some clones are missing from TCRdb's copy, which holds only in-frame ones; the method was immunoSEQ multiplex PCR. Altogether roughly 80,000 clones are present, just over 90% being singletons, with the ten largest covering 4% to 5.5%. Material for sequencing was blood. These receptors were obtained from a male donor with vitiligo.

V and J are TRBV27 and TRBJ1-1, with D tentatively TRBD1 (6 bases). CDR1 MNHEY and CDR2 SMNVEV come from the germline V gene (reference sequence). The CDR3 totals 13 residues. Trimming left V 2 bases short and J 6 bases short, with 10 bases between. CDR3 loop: CASSLGGGAEAFF. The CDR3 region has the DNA TGTGCCAGCAGTTTAGGGGGGGGCGCTGAAGCTTTCTTT.

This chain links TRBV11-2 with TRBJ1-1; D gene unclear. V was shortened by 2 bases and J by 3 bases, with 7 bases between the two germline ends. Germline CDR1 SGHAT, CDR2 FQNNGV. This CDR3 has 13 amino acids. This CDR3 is CASSLSLYTEAFF. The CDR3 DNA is TGTGCCAGCAGCTTATCCCTATACACTGAAGCTTTCTTT.

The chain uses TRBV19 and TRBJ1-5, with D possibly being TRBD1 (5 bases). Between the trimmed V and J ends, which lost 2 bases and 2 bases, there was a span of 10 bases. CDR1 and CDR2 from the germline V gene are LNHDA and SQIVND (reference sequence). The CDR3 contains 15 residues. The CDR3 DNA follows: TGTGCCAGTAGTATAACAGGAAAGGGCAATCAGCCCCAGCATTTT. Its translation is CASSITGKGNQPQHF. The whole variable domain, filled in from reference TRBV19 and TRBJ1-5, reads DGGITQSPKYLFRKEGQNVTLSCEQNLNHDAMYWYRQDPGQGLRLIYYSQIVNDFQKGDIAEGYSVSREKKESFPLTVTSAQKNPTAFYLCASSITGKGNQPQHFGDGTRLSIL.

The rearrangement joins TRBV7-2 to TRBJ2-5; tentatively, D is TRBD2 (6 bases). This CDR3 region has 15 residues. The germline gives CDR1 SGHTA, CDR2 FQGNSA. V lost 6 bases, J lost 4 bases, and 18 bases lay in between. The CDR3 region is CASSQIPGVRETQYF. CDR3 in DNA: TGTGCCAGCAGTCAAATCCCGGGAGTGCGAGAGACCCAGTACTTC. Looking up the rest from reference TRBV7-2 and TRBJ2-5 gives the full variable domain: GAGVSQSPSNKVTEKGKDVELRCDPISGHTALYWYRQSLGQGLEFLIYFQGNSAPDKSGLPSDRFSAERTGGSVSTLTIQRTQQEDSAVYLCASSQIPGVRETQYFGPGTRLLVL.

The CDR3 DNA reads TGCAGCGTTCGGGACAACTACGAGCAGTACTTC. Residues: CSVRDNYEQYF. The chain has TRBV29-1 and TRBJ2-7, with D perhaps TRBD1 (6 bases). The CDR3 totals 11 residues. The V gene's germline CDR1 is SQVTM and CDR2 ANQGSEA. Trimming cost V 5 bases and J 3 bases, with 8 bases left between them.

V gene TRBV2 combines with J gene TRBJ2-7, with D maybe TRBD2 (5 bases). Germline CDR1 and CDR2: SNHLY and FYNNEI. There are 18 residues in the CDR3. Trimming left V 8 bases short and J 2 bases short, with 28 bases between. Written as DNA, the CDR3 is TGTGCCAGCCGCATCTCGAGGGCCTCCCCAATTTCTACCTACGAGCAGTACTTC. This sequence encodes CASRISRASPISTYEQYF.

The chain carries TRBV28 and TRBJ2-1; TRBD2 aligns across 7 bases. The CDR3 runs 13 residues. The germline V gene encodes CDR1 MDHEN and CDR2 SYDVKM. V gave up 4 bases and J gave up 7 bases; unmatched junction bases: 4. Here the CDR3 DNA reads TGTGCCAGCAGTTCTTGGGGAGGGAATGAGCAGTTCTTC. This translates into CASSSWGGNEQFF.

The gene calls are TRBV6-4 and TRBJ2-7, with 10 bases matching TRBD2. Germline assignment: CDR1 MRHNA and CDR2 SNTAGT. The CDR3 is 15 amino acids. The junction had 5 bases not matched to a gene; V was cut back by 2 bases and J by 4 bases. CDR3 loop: CASSDAASGSYEQYF. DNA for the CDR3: TGTGCCAGCAGTGACGCGGCTAGCGGGAGTTACGAGCAGTACTTC.